This entry describes one T cell receptor (beta chain). The CDR3 totals 14 residues. Germline V gene lookup returns CDR1 SNHLY and CDR2 FYNNEI. Trimming removed 3 bases from V and 5 bases from J, with 11 bases in between. This entry comes from a study of technical replicates of blood from several donors. Profiling relied on immunoSEQ multiplex PCR, and the TCRdb table lists in-frame clones only, not all of them. Among approximately 88,000 clones listed, 96% were seen once. This TCR derives from a human donor in good health. J is TRBJ2-4 and V is TRBV2; D gene uncertain. Input material: T cells isolated from PBMCs. The CDR3, as DNA: TGTGCCAGCAGTGAGAGAGTCTTCGAAAACATTCAGTACTTC. This translates into CASSERVFENIQYF.